Listed here are 14 T cell receptor beta chains from one sample, sequenced in a study of blood T cell repertoires in COVID-19. Libraries were prepared by immunoSEQ multiplex PCR; TCRdb keeps only in-frame clonotypes and omits some of them. The sample consists of around 620,000 clones, over 80% of them appearing once. Sequencing input: peripheral blood. The origin of the receptors is a woman aged 18-29 years with acute or convalescent COVID-19.

The V and J genes are TRBV2 and TRBJ2-7, with D possibly TRBD2 on 6 matching bases. From germline, CDR1 is SNHLY and CDR2 FYNNEI. The CDR3 has 14 amino acids. V was shortened by 9 bases and J by 2 bases, with 17 bases between the two germline ends. CDR3 sequence: CARDTGDLTYEQYF. The CDR3, as DNA: TGTGCCAGGGACACGGGGGATTTGACCTACGAGCAGTACTTC.

The chain uses TRBV4-3 and TRBJ1-2; TRBD1 might be the D (5 bases). CDR3 length equals 14 residues. Germline V lookup: CDR1 LGHNA, CDR2 YSLEER. Between the trimmed V and J ends, which lost 1 base and 4 bases, there was a span of 10 bases. The CDR3 nucleotides read TGCGCCAGCAGCCAAGTGGGGCAGATCTATGGCTACACCTTC. Translated, it gives CASSQVGQIYGYTF.

The chain has TRBV7-9 and TRBJ2-7; 7 bases are a match to TRBD2. V lost 7 bases, J lost 4 bases, and 13 bases stayed unmatched. The CDR3 extends over 15 amino acids. Germline CDR1 reads SEHNR; CDR2 reads FQNEAQ (reference sequence). The CDR3 coding sequence is TGTGCCAGCACCCAATGGGCGGGGGATCGGTACGAGCAGTACTTC. This encodes CASTQWAGDRYEQYF.

CDR3 nucleotide sequence: TGTGCCAGCAGCCCCGGGACTAGCGGGGGGATCACAGATACGCAGTATTTT. This sequence encodes CASSPGTSGGITDTQYF. This rearrangement joins TRBV5-4 to TRBJ2-3; 15 nucleotides agree with TRBD2. Germline V gene data show CDR1 as SGHNT and CDR2 as YYREEE (reference sequence). The CDR3 contains 17 residues. After removal of 4 bases from V and 2 bases from J, the junction contained 5 bases not matched to a gene.

The V gene is TRBV19, the J gene TRBJ1-5; unclear D gene. The CDR3 is 14 amino acids. In germline, CDR1 is LNHDA, CDR2 SQIVND (reference sequence). V was shortened by 0 bases and J by 8 bases, with 11 bases between the two germline ends. The CDR3 DNA sequence: TGTGCCAGTAGTATAGACCGCCTTAGAAAGCCCCAGCATTTT. The encoded protein is CASSIDRLRKPQHF.

To note about this clone: One end of the junction varies from germline; a read error may be responsible. The chain combines TRBV10-2 with TRBJ1-6; 8 bases are a match to TRBD1. CDR3 size: 14 residues. In germline, CDR1 is WSHSY, CDR2 SAAADI. DNA of the CDR3: TGCGCCAGCAGCCAGGGGGCGGATAATTCACTCCTCCACTTT. Protein sequence: CASSQGADNSLLHF.

The CDR3 here is CASSFRGGNTEAFF. In nucleotides, the CDR3 is TGCGCCAGCAGCTTCCGCGGGGGGAACACTGAAGCTTTCTTT. The chain carries TRBV5-1 and TRBJ1-1; maybe TRBD1 (5 bases). Deletions cut 2 bases from V and 1 base from J, with 9 bases between. CDR1 is SGHRS, CDR2 YFSETQ, per germline. This CDR3 spans 14 amino acids.

The chain is built from TRBV6-5 and TRBJ2-7; TRBD2 is a possible D gene (5 bases). V dropped 2 bases and J dropped 3 bases, with 11 bases sitting between them. Germline V gene data show CDR1 as MNHEY and CDR2 as SVGAGI. The CDR3 runs 14 residues. CDR3 DNA sequence: TGTGCCAGCAGTTACGCGACTACTAACTACGAGCAGTACTTC. As protein: CASSYATTNYEQYF.

The rearrangement uses TRBV11-2 and TRBJ2-7; D is unresolved. The CDR3 has 13 amino acids. V was clipped by 1 base and J by 3 bases, with 7 bases between them. The germline V gene encodes CDR1 SGHAT and CDR2 FQNNGV. The CDR3 coding sequence is TGTGCCAGCAGCTTAGCCCAGAACTACGAGCAGTACTTC. It translates to CASSLAQNYEQYF.

Here the CDR3 reads CASSPRTGPMNTEAFF. In DNA, the CDR3 is TGTGCCAGTAGTCCGCGGACAGGGCCCATGAACACTGAAGCTTTCTTT. The chain joins TRBV19 to TRBJ1-1, with 8 bases matching TRBD1. There are 16 residues in the CDR3. CDR1 is LNHDA and CDR2 is SQIVND in the germline V gene (reference sequence). Trimming removed 5 bases from V and 0 bases from J; junction bases left unmatched: 8.

This chain connects TRBV5-1 to TRBJ1-5, with 7 bases that match TRBD1. The CDR3 length is 15 residues. V was clipped by 0 bases and J by 5 bases; unmatched bases: 5. Per the germline V gene, CDR1 is SGHRS and CDR2 is YFSETQ. CDR3 in amino acids: CASSLVQGVYQPQHF. CDR3 in DNA: TGCGCCAGCAGCTTGGTGCAGGGGGTATATCAGCCCCAGCATTTT. The variable domain in full, with the rest retrieved from reference TRBV5-1 and TRBJ1-5, is KAGVTQTPRYLIKTRGQQVTLSCSPISGHRSVSWYQQTPGQGLQFLFEYFSETQRNKGNFPGRFSGRQFSNSRSEMNVSTLELGDSALYLCASSLVQGVYQPQHFGDGTRLSIL.

A note on this clone: One end of the junction fails to match germline, which may point to a read error. The chain links TRBV7-7 to TRBJ2-3; TRBD2 matches 11 bases. Germline-derived CDR1 and CDR2 are SSHAT and FNYEAQ (reference sequence). This CDR3 contains 17 residues. CDR3 DNA: TGTGCCAGCAGCTTAGCCGAAGGACTAGCGGGCACAGATGCGCAGTATTTT. This encodes CASSLAEGLAGTDAQYF.

The V call is TRBV30, the J call TRBJ1-6; maybe TRBD1 (6 bases). CDR1 is GTSNPN, CDR2 SVGIG, per germline (reference sequence). The CDR3 runs 15 residues. V lost 2 bases and J lost 10, with 18 bases in between. In nucleotides, the CDR3 is TGTGCCTGGAGTCCGGGGACATTTGAGGGCTCACCCCTCCACTTT. Translated: CAWSPGTFEGSPLHF. The variable domain in full, with the rest retrieved from reference TRBV30 and TRBJ1-6, is SQTIHQWPATLVQPVGSPLSLECTVEGTSNPNLYWYRQAAGRGLQLLFYSVGIGQISSEVPQNLSASRPQDRQFILSSKKLLLSDSGFYLCAWSPGTFEGSPLHFGNGTRLTVT.

The chain carries TRBV6-1 and TRBJ1-6; possible D gene TRBD1, 6 bases. Germline loops: CDR1 MNHNS, CDR2 SASEGT. V was clipped by 1 base and J by 5 bases, with 9 bases between them. This CDR3 comprises 15 residues. Here the CDR3 reads CASSEDRTDNSPLHF. In nucleotides, the CDR3 is TGTGCCAGCAGTGAAGACAGGACAGATAATTCACCCCTCCACTTT.